Below are 23 T cell receptor beta chains sequenced from a single sample in a study of lymphopenia after photon versus proton radiotherapy. Using immunoSEQ multiplex PCR, the repertoire was profiled, and TCRdb retains in-frame clones only, with some absent. The repertoire has approximately 66,000 clones, approximately 83% of them found once; the top ten carry about 2.5%. This sample comprised peripheral blood, obtained from a patient treated with photon-based radiotherapy. These receptors were collected from a man aged 35-49 years with gastric cancer.

CDR3 bases: TGTGCCATCAGTGAGCGGCCACAGGGATACTCTGGAAACACCATATATTTT. Protein product: CAISERPQGYSGNTIYF. The rearrangement uses TRBV10-3 and TRBJ1-3; a possible D gene is TRBD1 (6 bases). The CDR3 has 17 residues. Between the trimmed V and J ends, which lost 2 bases and 0 bases, there was a span of 14 bases. In germline, CDR1 is ENHRY, CDR2 SYGVKD.

The chain uses TRBV30 and TRBJ1-6; tentatively, D is TRBD1 (5 bases). Looked up from germline, CDR1 is GTSNPN and CDR2 is SVGIG (reference sequence). V was cut by 3 bases and J by 6 bases, with 15 bases left in between. The CDR3 sequence is 15 residues long. The CDR3 nucleotides read TGTGCCTGGAGGAAGAGGGGTTGGGGTAATTCACCCCTCCACTTT. Its protein is CAWRKRGWGNSPLHF.

By share of the sample, this clone is medium-sized. The rearrangement joins TRBV21-1 to TRBJ2-7. TRBV21-1 is tagged as a pseudogene. The CDR3 contains 13 residues. DNA for the CDR3: TGTGCCAGCAGGACCCGCCGGCCTTACGAGCAGTACTTC. It is translated as CASRTRRPYEQYF.

The rearrangement joins TRBV7-9 to TRBJ1-3, with D unresolved. Trimming cost V 5 bases and J 8 bases, with 19 bases left between them. This CDR3 contains 15 residues. Germline V lookup: CDR1 SEHNR, CDR2 FQNEAQ (reference sequence). In nucleotides, the CDR3 is TGTGCCAGCAGCCCCTGGGAGGTCGGCGAAGACACCATATATTTT. Translated: CASSPWEVGEDTIYF.

This chain connects TRBV7-3 to TRBJ2-1; D gene unclear. Germline lookup yields CDR1 SGHTA and CDR2 FQGTGA. The ends were cut back, 4 bases at V and 0 bases at J, with 10 bases in the middle. CDR3 length: 15 residues. The chain's CDR3 is CASSSDRASYNEQFF. CDR3 in DNA: TGTGCCAGCAGCTCCGACCGGGCCTCCTACAATGAGCAGTTCTTC.

The genes are TRBV7-9 and TRBJ1-1; D gene ambiguous. The germline V and J ends were trimmed by 1 base and 11 bases, with 11 bases remaining between them. This CDR3 has 12 residues. Germline values: CDR1 SEHNR, CDR2 FQNEAQ (reference sequence). The CDR3 spells CASSLGYGSAFF. In DNA, the CDR3 is TGTGCCAGCAGCTTAGGGTATGGGTCCGCTTTCTTT.

This clone was detected once. V gene TRBV10-3 combines with J gene TRBJ1-4; 8 bases agree with TRBD1. After removal of 2 bases from V and 8 bases from J, the junction contained 4 bases not matched to a gene. The CDR3 is made up of 14 amino acids. Germline loops: CDR1 ENHRY, CDR2 SYGVKD. CDR3: CAISEGQGSEKLFF. The CDR3 DNA is TGTGCCATCAGTGAGGGACAGGGATCGGAAAAACTGTTTTTT.

The chain carries TRBV19 and TRBJ1-2; D gene unclear. The V end was cut by 7 bases, the J end by 2 bases, with 5 bases between. In germline, CDR1 is LNHDA, CDR2 SQIVND (reference sequence). CDR3 size: 11 residues. The CDR3 nucleotides read TGTGCCAGTAACCAGAACTATGGCTACACCTTC. It codes for CASNQNYGYTF.

The chain joins TRBV5-6 to TRBJ2-5; TRBD1 is a possible D gene (6 bases). In germline, CDR1 is SGHDT, CDR2 YYEEEE. This CDR3 comprises 14 residues. V lost 0 bases and J 5 bases, leaving 11 bases between the germline ends. The CDR3 loop is CASSLGGGWETQYF. The DNA for the CDR3 is TGTGCCAGCAGCTTGGGTGGGGGCTGGGAGACCCAGTACTTC. The full variable domain, in which reference TRBV5-6 and TRBJ2-5 provide the parts outside the CDR3, is DAGVTQSPTHLIKTRGQQVTLRCSPKSGHDTVSWYQQALGQGPQFIFQYYEEEERQRGNFPDRFSGHQFPNYSSELNVNALLLGDSALYLCASSLGGGWETQYFGPGTRLLVL.

The V and J genes are TRBV14 and TRBJ2-7; 9 nucleotides match TRBD1. Germline V CDR1 and CDR2: SGHDN, FVKESK. This CDR3 spans 19 amino acids. With 4 bases clipped from V and 0 bases from J, the junction kept 16 bases outside the gene matches. As DNA, the CDR3 is TGTGCCAGCAGCCGTGATGGGTTTAACAGGGGGCGAGTCTCCTACGAGCAGTACTTC. Encoded protein: CASSRDGFNRGRVSYEQYF.

This clone was seen only once. The chain recombines TRBV7-9 with TRBJ1-4; a possible D gene is TRBD1 (5 bases). Per the germline V gene, CDR1 is SEHNR and CDR2 is FQNEAQ (reference sequence). The CDR3 has 14 amino acids. V was pared by 4 bases and J by 6 bases, with 12 bases between. Here the CDR3 DNA reads TGTGCCAGCAGCTCGCAGGGTGGGGATGAAAAACTGTTTTTT. Protein product: CASSSQGGDEKLFF.

The V and J genes are TRBV10-3 and TRBJ2-2; D unresolved. The V and J ends lost 3 bases and 0 bases respectively, with 5 bases between them. CDR3 length: 14 residues. Germline CDR1 and CDR2: ENHRY and SYGVKD. CDR3 loop: CAISETANTGELFF. The CDR3 DNA reads as TGTGCCATCAGTGAAACAGCGAACACCGGGGAGCTGTTTTTT.

The chain combines TRBV2 with TRBJ1-6; 10 bases are a match to TRBD1. Trimming at V came to 5 bases and at J to 9 bases, leaving 4 bases not matched to a gene. This CDR3 has 14 amino acids. Germline-derived CDR1 and CDR2 are SNHLY and FYNNEI. The CDR3 coding sequence is TGTGCCAGCAGTACCGGGACAGGGGTTTCACCCCTCCACTTT. Its protein product is CASSTGTGVSPLHF.

This chain links TRBV5-6 with TRBJ2-7, with TRBD1 matching 7 bases. V dropped 5 bases and J dropped 4; count of bases not matched to a gene: 9. CDR1 SGHDT and CDR2 YYEEEE come from the germline V gene. The CDR3 runs to 14 residues. CDR3 residues: CASRSTGTHYEQYF. The CDR3 bases are TGTGCCAGCAGATCGACAGGGACCCATTACGAGCAGTACTTC.

The chain employs TRBV5-1 and TRBJ2-3; TRBD2 might be the D (5 bases). The CDR3 runs to 15 residues. Germline lookup yields CDR1 SGHRS and CDR2 YFSETQ. V lost 0 bases, J lost 1 base, and 9 bases lay in between. CDR3: CASSLGNGGTDTQYF. CDR3 DNA: TGCGCCAGCAGCTTGGGAAACGGGGGCACAGATACGCAGTATTTT.

J is TRBJ1-6 and V is TRBV11-2; 8 nucleotides align to TRBD1. The CDR3 has 16 amino acids. From germline, CDR1 is SGHAT and CDR2 FQNNGV. The ends lost 5 bases at V and 3 bases at J; junction bases unmatched: 6. CDR3 amino acids: CASSPTGQGYNSPLHF. The CDR3 DNA reads as TGTGCCAGCAGCCCGACCGGACAGGGCTATAATTCACCCCTCCACTTT. The full variable domain, with the rest looked up from reference TRBV11-2 and TRBJ1-6, is EAGVAQSPRYKIIEKRQSVAFWCNPISGHATLYWYQQILGQGPKLLIQFQNNGVVDDSQLPKDRFSAERLKGVDSTLKIQPAKLEDSAVYLCASSPTGQGYNSPLHFGNGTRLTVT.

The rearrangement links TRBV4-1 to TRBJ2-2; 9 nucleotides match TRBD1. Per germline, CDR1 MGHRA and CDR2 YSYEKL. CDR3 size: 17 residues. After removal of 0 bases from V and 7 bases from J, the junction contained 9 bases not matched to a gene. In nucleotides, the CDR3 is TGCGCCAGCAGCCAAGACCCGGGACAGGGATTTCTCGGGGAGCTGTTTTTT. Translating it yields CASSQDPGQGFLGELFF.

This clone was counted between two and nine times. The chain recombines TRBV6-1 with TRBJ2-7, with a tentative D call TRBD1 (6 bases). CDR3 length: 14 residues. Germline V CDR1 and CDR2: MNHNS, SASEGT. V shed 2 bases and J shed 3 bases, with 11 bases lying between them. The CDR3 DNA reads TGTGCCAGCAGTGAAAGACAGGAGTACTACGAGCAGTACTTC. Translated, it gives CASSERQEYYEQYF.

Here the CDR3 DNA reads TGTGCCAGTAGTATTCCGCCCCGTAGGGGTTGGCAGATATTAAACACTGAAGCTTTCTTT. Protein sequence: CASSIPPRRGWQILNTEAFF. V and J are TRBV19 and TRBJ1-1; tentatively, D is TRBD1 (5 bases). This CDR3 spans 20 amino acids. The V gene lost 3 bases and the J gene lost 2 bases, with 28 bases spanning the gap. From germline, CDR1 is LNHDA and CDR2 SQIVND (reference sequence).

The CDR3, as DNA: TGTGCCAGCAGCGCACAGGGACAGAACACTGAAGCTTTCTTT. Its protein product is CASSAQGQNTEAFF. The chain carries TRBV6-4 and TRBJ1-1; D is perhaps TRBD1 (6 bases). Germline CDR1 reads MRHNA; CDR2 reads SNTAGT. The CDR3 totals 14 residues. The V and J ends lost 6 bases and 1 base respectively, with 12 bases between them.

This clone was counted only a few times. The J gene is TRBJ1-6, the V gene TRBV27; D perhaps matches TRBD1 (6 bases). CDR1 is MNHEY, CDR2 SMNVEV, per germline (reference sequence). The ends were cut back, 7 bases at V and 4 bases at J, with 14 bases in the middle. The CDR3 contains 15 residues. The CDR3 loop is CASTLARGYNSPLHF. The CDR3 DNA follows: TGTGCCAGCACCCTCGCCAGGGGATATAATTCACCCCTCCACTTT.

This chain uses TRBV4-2 with TRBJ2-5, with 11 positions matching TRBD2. CDR1 is LGHNA and CDR2 is YNFKEQ in the germline V gene. J was trimmed by 5 bases and V by 3 bases; bases with no gene match: 5. The CDR3 extends over 15 amino acids. CDR3 protein: CASSHYSGGEETQYF. DNA of the CDR3: TGTGCCAGCAGCCACTATAGCGGGGGGGAGGAGACCCAGTACTTC.

This chain links TRBV5-4 with TRBJ2-3; 7 bases are a match to TRBD1. CDR1 is SGHNT, CDR2 YYREEE, per germline (reference sequence). V dropped 4 bases and J dropped 2; count of bases not matched to a gene: 4. The CDR3 contains 14 residues. CDR3 loop: CASSPGQNTDTQYF. The CDR3 nucleotides are TGTGCCAGCAGCCCGGGACAGAACACAGATACGCAGTATTTT. Based on the CDR3 plus reference TRBV5-4 and TRBJ2-3, the full variable domain is ETGVTQSPTHLIKTRGQQVTLRCSSQSGHNTVSWYQQALGQGPQFIFQYYREEENGRGNFPPRFSGLQFPNYSSELNVNALELDDSALYLCASSPGQNTDTQYFGPGTRLTVL.